This TCR beta chain originates from a study of shared clonotypes between healthy human individuals. Findings of the study overall: Blood was the only sampled material, and tissue repertoires likely differ. Naive subsets tended to show greater estimated richness than memory subsets.

The CDR3 is made up of 13 amino acids. Germline V CDR1 and CDR2: SGHNT, YENEEA. This clone was seen just once. The antigen remains unidentified. The junction does not match germline at one end; this may be a read error. The sample carries other DNA sequences with the same CDR3. Methods used by the authors: Sequence data from immunoSEQ were junction-only and lacked quality scores; consequently, filtering differed. Libraries were prepared by immunoSEQ multiplex PCR; TCRdb keeps only in-frame clonotypes and omits some of them. The D gene and trimming were derived from the DNA, and the V and J assignments and clone size from that table. The sample has fewer than 1.8 million clones, approximately 98.5% seen once.

This sequence joins TRBV11-3 and TRBJ2-1; the D gene is possibly TRBD2 (6 bases). Specimen: naive CD4+ T cells sorted from blood. Documented subset: CD45RA+ positively selected. The clonotype was recovered from a man aged 30-40 years in good health. CDR3 sequence: CASSPGTYNEQFF. In DNA, the CDR3 is TGTGCCAGCAGCCCGGGGACTTACAACGAGCAGTTCTTC.